The entry below gives a single T cell receptor beta chain sequence along with its context. As yet, its antigen is unknown. The V segment lost 4 bases and the J segment 1 base; nucleotides outside the gene matches: 4. The CDR3 spans 15 residues. CDR1 and CDR2 (germline): SGHRS, YFSETQ. This sample is drawn from a study of post-analysis software for immune sequencing data. Study details: The courses of disease that were included comprised relapsing-remitting, secondary progressive and progressive-relapsing multiple sclerosis.

Included in the TCR beta cDNA libraries were unique molecular identifiers. Some 500,000 cDNA molecules were obtained from roughly 1 to 10 million T cells. TCRdb processed the PCR reads anew with MiXCR; each CDR3 protein has one entry. The repertoire holds about 400,000 distinct CDR3 sequences, approximately 38% seen once, with about an eighth in the top ten. Study-level findings and limits: Elevated frequency relative to controls characterized four or five TRBV segments in patients, TRBV5-6, TRBV5-1 and TRBV20-1 among them. By F measure, strong co-clustering occurred among samples prepared in the same batch. The study found significantly lower normalized Chao1 diversity in multiple sclerosis patients than in controls.

The TCR sequence derives from a girl under 18 with multiple sclerosis. What was sequenced was blood. This chain joins TRBV5-1 and TRBJ2-1; 8 bases are shared with TRBD2. CDR3 DNA: TGCGCCAGCAGCCCGGTAGCGGGATCCTACAATGAGCAGTTCTTC. It is translated as CASSPVAGSYNEQFF.